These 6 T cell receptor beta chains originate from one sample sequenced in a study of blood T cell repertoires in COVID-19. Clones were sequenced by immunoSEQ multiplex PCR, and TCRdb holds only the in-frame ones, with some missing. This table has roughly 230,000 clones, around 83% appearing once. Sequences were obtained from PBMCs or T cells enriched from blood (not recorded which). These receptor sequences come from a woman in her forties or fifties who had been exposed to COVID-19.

The DNA of the CDR3 is TGCGCCAGCAGCTTGAGCGTCAGCCGGAACACTGAAGCTTTCTTT. Protein: CASSLSVSRNTEAFF. The genes are TRBV5-1 and TRBJ1-1; D uncertain. The V gene's germline CDR1 is SGHRS and CDR2 YFSETQ. Deletions cut 1 base from V and 1 base from J, with 11 bases between. This CDR3 contains 15 residues.

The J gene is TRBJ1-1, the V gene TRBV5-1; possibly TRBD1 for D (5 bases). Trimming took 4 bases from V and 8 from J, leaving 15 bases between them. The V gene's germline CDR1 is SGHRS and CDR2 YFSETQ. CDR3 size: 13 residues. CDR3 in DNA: TGCGCCAGCAGCCCCCGGGAGGCAGGGGAAGCTTTCTTT. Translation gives CASSPREAGEAFF.

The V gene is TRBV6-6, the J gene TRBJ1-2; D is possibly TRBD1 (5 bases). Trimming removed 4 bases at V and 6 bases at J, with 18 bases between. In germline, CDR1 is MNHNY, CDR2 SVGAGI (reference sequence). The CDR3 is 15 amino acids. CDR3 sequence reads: CASSSPTVIYDGYTF. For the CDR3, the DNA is TGTGCCAGCAGTTCCCCGACAGTGATCTATGATGGCTACACCTTC.

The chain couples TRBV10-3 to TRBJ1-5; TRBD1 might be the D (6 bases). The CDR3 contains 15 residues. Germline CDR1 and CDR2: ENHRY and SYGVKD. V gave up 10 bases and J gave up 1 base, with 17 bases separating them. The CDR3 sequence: CATTGGGLSNQPQHF. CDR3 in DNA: TGTGCCACCACGGGAGGGGGTCTGAGCAATCAGCCCCAGCATTTT.

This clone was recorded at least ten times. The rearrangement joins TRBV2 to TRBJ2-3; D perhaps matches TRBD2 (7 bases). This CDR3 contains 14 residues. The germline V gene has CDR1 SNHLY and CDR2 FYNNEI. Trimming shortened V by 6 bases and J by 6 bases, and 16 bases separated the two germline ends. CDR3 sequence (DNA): TGTGCCAGCAGCCCACAGGGAGGGTACGATACGCAGTATTTT. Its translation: CASSPQGGYDTQYF.

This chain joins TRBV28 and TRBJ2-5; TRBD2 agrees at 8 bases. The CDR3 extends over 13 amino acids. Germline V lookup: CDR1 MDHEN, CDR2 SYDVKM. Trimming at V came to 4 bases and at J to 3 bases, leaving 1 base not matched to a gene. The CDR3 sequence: CASSSGGEETQYF. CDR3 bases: TGTGCCAGCAGTTCGGGAGGGGAAGAGACCCAGTACTTC.